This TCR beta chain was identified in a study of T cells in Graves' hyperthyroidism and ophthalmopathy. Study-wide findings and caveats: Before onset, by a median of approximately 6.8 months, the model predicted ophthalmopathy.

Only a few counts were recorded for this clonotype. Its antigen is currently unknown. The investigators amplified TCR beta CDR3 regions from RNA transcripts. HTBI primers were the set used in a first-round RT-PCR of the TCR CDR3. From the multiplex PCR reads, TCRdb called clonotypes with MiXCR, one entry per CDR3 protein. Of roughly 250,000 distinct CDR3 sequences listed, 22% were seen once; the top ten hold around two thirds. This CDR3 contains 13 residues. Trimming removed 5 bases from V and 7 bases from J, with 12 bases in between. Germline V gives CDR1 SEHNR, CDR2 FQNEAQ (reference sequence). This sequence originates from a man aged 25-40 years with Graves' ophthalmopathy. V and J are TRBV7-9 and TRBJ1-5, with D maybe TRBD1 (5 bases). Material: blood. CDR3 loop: CASSSRDLQPQHF. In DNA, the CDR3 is TGTGCCAGCAGCAGCCGGGACCTACAGCCCCAGCATTTT. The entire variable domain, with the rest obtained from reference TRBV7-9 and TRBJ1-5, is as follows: DTGVSQNPRHKITKRGQNVTFRCDPISEHNRLYWYRQTLGQGPEFLTYFQNEAQLEKSRLLSDRFSAERPKGSFSTLEIQRTEQGDSAMYLCASSSRDLQPQHFGDGTRLSIL.